Following are 22 T cell receptor beta chains from one sample sequenced in a study of molecular identifiers for immune sequencing clone quantification. TCRdb reprocessed the PCR reads via MiXCR and lists one record per CDR3 protein. This sample has approximately 93,000 distinct CDR3 sequences, with 20% to 25% found just once. Sequences were obtained from naive CD8+ T cells from blood, with Jurkat cell RNA spiked in. The subset is: FACS-sorted CD8+CD4-CCR7+CD45RA+ naive T cells. The receptors stem from a human donor in good health. Some libraries in this study had Jurkat cell RNA spiked in.

The rearrangement joins TRBV11-2 to TRBJ1-5; no firm D call. Germline values: CDR1 SGHAT, CDR2 FQNNGV. Trimming took 1 base from V and 6 from J, leaving 7 bases between them. This CDR3 has 13 residues. DNA of the CDR3: TGTGCCAGCAGCTTAGGATGGGGTCAGCCCCAGCATTTT. Amino acids: CASSLGWGQPQHF.

This clonotype was observed many times. The CDR3 loop reads CASSPQLTGIDQPQHF. The CDR3 DNA reads as TGTGCCAGCAGCCCCCAATTGACAGGGATCGATCAGCCCCAGCATTTT. The rearrangement uses TRBV21-1 and TRBJ1-5; TRBD1 reflects the table's D call only, with no check against the DNA. TRBV21-1 is recorded as a pseudogene. This CDR3 is built from 16 residues.

This clonotype was picked up a small number of times. This chain joins TRBV7-6 and TRBJ1-6; 10 positions match TRBD1. In germline, CDR1 is SGHVS, CDR2 FNYEAQ. This CDR3 has 17 residues. Trimming cost V 5 bases and J 7 bases; bases outside gene matches: 11. The CDR3 is CASSPIVRDRGNSPLHF. The CDR3 nucleotides are TGTGCCAGCAGCCCGATCGTCCGGGACAGGGGCAATTCACCCCTCCACTTT. The full variable domain, in which reference TRBV7-6 and TRBJ1-6 provide the parts outside the CDR3, is GAGVSQSPRYKVTKRGQDVALRCDPISGHVSLYWYRQALGQGPEFLTYFNYEAQQDKSGLPNDRFSAERPEGSISTLTIQRTEQRDSAMYRCASSPIVRDRGNSPLHFGNGTRLTVT.

This clonotype was counted only a few times. V is TRBV4-3 and J is TRBJ2-5; D is undetermined. This CDR3 has 14 residues. V was shortened by 2 bases and J by 0 bases, with 7 bases between the two germline ends. The germline CDR1 and CDR2 sequences are LGHNA and YSLEER. CDR3 sequence: CASSQFLNQETQYF. The CDR3 nucleotides read TGCGCCAGCAGCCAATTCTTAAACCAAGAGACCCAGTACTTC.

Turning to this clonotype: A read error may explain this, as a much larger clone is one base away. The chain links TRBV28 to TRBJ1-5; no reliable D call. Germline assignment: CDR1 MDHEN and CDR2 SYDVKM. The CDR3 consists of 16 residues. CDR3 protein: CASSPWVAYSNQPRHF. CDR3 in DNA: TGTGCCAGCAGCCCCTGGGTGGCTTATAGCAATCAGCCCCGGCATTTT. The full variable domain, its missing parts supplied by reference TRBV28 and TRBJ1-5, is DVKVTQSSRYLVKRTGEKVFLECVQDMDHENMFWYRQDPGLGLRLIYFSYDVKMKEKGDIPEGYSVSREKKERFSLILESASTNQTSMYLCASSPWVAYSNQPRHFGDGTRLSIL.

This clonotype was seen many times. The V and J genes are TRBV12-3 or TRBV12-4 and TRBJ1-1; D not resolved. The CDR3 is made up of 13 amino acids. The ends were cut back, 5 bases at V and 3 bases at J, with 10 bases in the middle. This chain's CDR3 is CASSILVDTEAFF. In nucleotides, the CDR3 is TGTGCCAGCAGTATTCTGGTGGACACTGAAGCTTTCTTT.

This clonotype occurred a few times. This chain joins TRBV6-7 and TRBJ1-4, with D uncertain. TRBV6-7 is identified as an open reading frame with a role that is uncertain. The V gene lost 7 bases and the J gene lost 6 bases, with 18 bases spanning the gap. The CDR3 extends over 15 amino acids. This CDR3 reads CASIIVFLHDEKLFF. The DNA of the CDR3 is TGTGCCAGCATCATCGTGTTTTTACATGATGAAAAACTGTTTTTT.

This clonotype was recorded many times. This chain joins TRBV27 and TRBJ1-5; D unclear. V was shortened by 3 bases and J by 1 base, with 7 bases between the two germline ends. The CDR3 has 14 residues. Looked up from germline, CDR1 is MNHEY and CDR2 is SMNVEV (reference sequence). CDR3 sequence: CASSFGMSNQPQHF. CDR3 in DNA: TGTGCCAGCAGTTTCGGAATGAGCAATCAGCCCCAGCATTTT.

About this clonotype itself: A clone one base away is much larger, so this may be a read error. The genes are TRBV24-1 and TRBJ2-1; D is uncertain. CDR1 is KGHDR, CDR2 SFDVKD, per germline. CDR3 size: 13 residues. CDR3: CATSGAPGNERFF. The CDR3 DNA reads as TGTGCCACCAGTGGGGCCCCGGGCAATGAGCGGTTCTTC.

On this clonotype: One junction end disagrees with the germline gene, perhaps due to a read error. J is TRBJ1-6 and V is TRBV20-1; D unclear. There are 15 residues in the CDR3. Germline lookup yields CDR1 DFQATT and CDR2 SNEGSKA (reference sequence). CDR3 DNA: TGCAGTGCTGGAGAGCGGAGCTCCTATAATTCACCCCTCCACTTT. It codes for CSAGERSSYNSPLHF.

In its sample, this clonotype was seen many times. As DNA, the CDR3 is TGTGCCAGCAGCCCCACGGGGCGCCCTGCGAACACCGGGGAGCTGTTTTTT. This gives the protein CASSPTGRPANTGELFF. The chain joins TRBV7-9 to TRBJ2-2; D may correspond to TRBD1 or TRBD2 (5 bases each). Between the trimmed V and J ends, which lost 5 bases and 0 bases, there was a span of 16 bases. The CDR3 spans 17 residues. Germline values: CDR1 SEHNR, CDR2 FQNEAQ (reference sequence).

This clonotype was recorded at least ten times. The chain combines TRBV9 with TRBJ2-3; D possibly corresponds to TRBD2 (5 bases). CDR1 SGDLS and CDR2 YYNGEE come from the germline V gene. This CDR3 region has 17 residues. V lost 0 bases and J lost 5, with 19 bases in between. The CDR3: CASSVVEGYLSRDTQYF. The DNA of the CDR3 is TGTGCCAGCAGCGTAGTCGAGGGATACTTATCAAGAGATACGCAGTATTTT.

Notes on this clonotype: A much larger clone lies one base from this, so it may be a read error. The chain uses TRBV30 and TRBJ2-3; D might be TRBD2 (6 bases). The CDR3 has 16 residues. The V gene's germline CDR1 is GTSNPN and CDR2 SVGIG (reference sequence). V lost 3 bases, J lost 2 bases, and 18 bases lay in between. CDR3 nucleotide sequence: TGTGCCTGGAGCGGTACGCCGGGACTCCCCACAGATACGCAGTATTTT. Amino acids: CAWSGTPGLPTDTQYF.

In this sample, this clonotype turned up many times. The CDR3 here is CASSIMPPGRAKNIQYF. The DNA for the CDR3 is TGTGCCAGTAGTATCATGCCGCCGGGGCGTGCCAAAAACATTCAGTACTTC. This rearrangement joins TRBV19 to TRBJ2-4; D is perhaps TRBD1 or TRBD2 (5 bases each). The CDR3 is made up of 17 amino acids. The V gene's germline CDR1 is LNHDA and CDR2 SQIVND (reference sequence). Between the trimmed V and J ends, which lost 3 bases and 1 base, there was a span of 16 bases. The full variable domain, its missing parts supplied by reference TRBV19 and TRBJ2-4, is DGGITQSPKYLFRKEGQNVTLSCEQNLNHDAMYWYRQDPGQGLRLIYYSQIVNDFQKGDIAEGYSVSREKKESFPLTVTSAQKNPTAFYLCASSIMPPGRAKNIQYFGAGTRLSVL.

This clonotype was recorded at least ten times. This chain joins TRBV20-1 and TRBJ2-3; TRBD1 aligns across 8 bases. This CDR3 spans 14 amino acids. The junction had 13 bases not matched to a gene; V was cut back by 5 bases and J by 9 bases. Per germline, CDR1 DFQATT and CDR2 SNEGSKA (reference sequence). CDR3 sequence reads: CSAGQGTGRGTQYF. The CDR3 region has the DNA TGCAGTGCTGGACAAGGGACAGGACGTGGCACGCAGTATTTT.

The chain employs TRBV12-3 or TRBV12-4 and TRBJ2-3; 9 positions agree with TRBD1. With V trimmed by 5 bases and J by 2 bases, 5 bases remained unmatched. This CDR3 has 15 residues. CDR3 residues: CASSDRQGVTDTQYF. The CDR3 region has the DNA TGTGCCAGCAGTGATAGACAGGGGGTCACAGATACGCAGTATTTT.

This clonotype has only one observation. A read error is possible here, since a much larger clone lies one base away. The chain carries TRBV29-1 and TRBJ1-4, with D tentatively TRBD1 (6 bases). The CDR3 has 12 amino acids. V lost 6 bases and J lost 6, with 11 bases in between. Per germline, CDR1 SQVTM and CDR2 ANQGSEA. The CDR3 DNA reads TGCAGCGTGGGCCCAGGGGATGAAAAACTGTTTTTT. Translated, it gives CSVGPGDEKLFF. Combining the CDR3 with reference TRBV29-1 and TRBJ1-4 gives the whole variable domain SAVISQKPSRDICQRGTSLTIQCQVDSQVTMMFWYRQQPGQSLTLIATANQGSEATYESGFVIDKFPISRPNLTFSTLTVSNMSPEDSSIYLCSVGPGDEKLFFGSGTQLSVL.

In its sample, this clonotype was seen many times. The rearrangement links TRBV9 to TRBJ2-3; D remains unclear. Germline V gene sequence: CDR1 SGDLS, CDR2 YYNGEE. V was shortened by 0 bases and J by 1 base, with 12 bases between the two germline ends. The CDR3 runs to 16 residues. The CDR3 DNA reads as TGTGCCAGCAGCGTAGAAGAGATCCTTCGCACAGATACGCAGTATTTT. It encodes CASSVEEILRTDTQYF.

The rearrangement uses TRBV9 and TRBJ1-1; 7 bases are a match to TRBD1. V lost 2 bases to trimming and J lost 0 bases; unmatched junction nucleotides: 7. Germline assignment: CDR1 SGDLS and CDR2 YYNGEE. There are 16 residues in the CDR3. The CDR3 sequence: CASSVATGLMNTEAFF. The CDR3 coding sequence is TGTGCCAGCAGCGTCGCGACAGGGCTCATGAACACTGAAGCTTTCTTT.

The sample holds many counts of this clonotype. This chain connects TRBV7-2 to TRBJ1-5, with D perhaps matching TRBD1 (5 bases). Trimming left V 1 base short and J 4 bases short, with 11 bases between. Germline V lookup: CDR1 SGHTA, CDR2 FQGNSA. The CDR3 sequence is 15 residues long. In DNA form, the CDR3 reads TGTGCCAGCAGCTTAGTGGGGGGGGGAAATCAGCCCCAGCATTTT. Protein product: CASSLVGGGNQPQHF.

This rearrangement joins TRBV30 to TRBJ2-7; D uncertain. CDR1 and CDR2 (germline): GTSNPN, SVGIG (reference sequence). The V gene lost 0 bases and the J gene lost 0 bases, with 9 bases spanning the gap. This CDR3 is built from 14 residues. The DNA for the CDR3 is TGTGCCTGGAGTGTGGGGTTGAGCTCCTACGAGCAGTACTTC. This translates into CAWSVGLSSYEQYF.

This clonotype was observed at least ten times. The CDR3 protein is CASSLGAPAEQYF. The DNA for the CDR3 is TGTGCCAGCAGCTTGGGGGCGCCGGCCGAGCAGTACTTC. This chain joins TRBV7-9 and TRBJ2-7; D may be TRBD1 (6 bases). V lost 3 bases to trimming and J lost 6 bases, with 12 bases between them. The CDR3 spans 13 residues. Germline CDR1 and CDR2: SEHNR and FQNEAQ (reference sequence).